A selection of T cell receptor beta chains follows, all from one sample in a study of cytomegalovirus exposure and HLA in healthy donors. Method: immunoSEQ multiplex PCR; TCRdb's copy keeps in-frame clones and lacks some. The sample has 150,000 to 200,000 clones, around 78% seen once; the top ten hold about 1.5%. The sample taken for sequencing was PBMCs. The origin of the receptors is a man younger than 35 in good health and CMV-seronegative. Both conserved end residues are part of each CDR3. The order of the fields is V gene, J gene, clone size, D gene, CDR3 DNA, CDR3 protein. D genes are given only for firm matches. Expanded clones get a size class; other rows say once, few or many, or leave the size out.

>TRBV20-1|TRBJ2-1|-|-
TGCAGTGCTCATAGCAATGAGCAGTTCTTC
CSAHSNEQFF
>TRBV5-4|TRBJ2-2|-|TRBD1
TGTGCCAGCAGCTTGGTTGGGACAGGGGGGGAGCTGTTTTTT
CASSLVGTGGELFF
>TRBV5-1|TRBJ2-7|-|TRBD2
TGCGCCAGCAGCGGGAAGGCTAGCGGGACCTACGAGCAGTACTTC
CASSGKASGTYEQYF
>TRBV19|TRBJ2-6|-|TRBD1
TGTGCCAGTAAGATAACAGGGGTCTATGCTGGGGCCAACGTCCTGACTTTC
CASKITGVYAGANVLTF
>TRBV9|TRBJ2-1|-|TRBD2
TGTGCCAGCAGCGTAGGGATCCGGGGGGAAGTCTACAATGAGCAGTTCTTC
CASSVGIRGEVYNEQFF
>TRBV5-4|TRBJ2-1|-|TRBD1
TGTGCCAGCAGCGCGGGGACAGGGGCGCCCCCCTACAATGAGCAGTTCTTC
CASSAGTGAPPYNEQFF
>TRBV15|TRBJ2-1|-|TRBD2
TGTGCCACCAGCAGAGATCGAAGCGGGGGGGCATACCATGAGCAGTTCTTC
CATSRDRSGGAYHEQFF
>TRBV14|TRBJ1-1|-|-
TGTGCCAGCAGCCTGTTCCGGAGGTGGACGAACACTGAAGCTTTCTTT
CASSLFRRWTNTEAFF
>TRBV6-5|TRBJ1-2|once|TRBD1
TGTGCCAGCAGTTACCAGGGGGCTACTAACTATGGCTACACCTTC
CASSYQGATNYGYTF
>TRBV7-9|TRBJ1-5|-|TRBD1
TGTGCCAGCAGCTCATGGACAGGGGTTTTAGGCAATCAGCCCCAGCATTTT
CASSSWTGVLGNQPQHF
>TRBV5-4|TRBJ2-2|-|-
TGTGCCAGCAGCGGGACGGGACTCCTGAACACCGGGGAGCTGTTTTTT
CASSGTGLLNTGELFF
>TRBV6-1|TRBJ1-5|few|TRBD1
TGTGCCAGCGGTAACAGGGGGGTGGGCAATCAGCCCCAGCATTTT
CASGNRGVGNQPQHF
>TRBV29-1|TRBJ2-7|-|-
TGCAGCGTTGAAGATCAGAGGGACTACGAGCAGTACTTC
CSVEDQRDYEQYF
>TRBV7-2|TRBJ1-1|-|-
TGTGCCAGCAGCCTAGAAAAACGGAGAGAAGCTTTCTTT
CASSLEKRREAFF
>TRBV28|TRBJ2-5|-|-
TGTGCCAGCAGTCAGACGGACAGTCGACGGGAGACCCAGTACTTC
CASSQTDSRRETQYF
>TRBV7-9|TRBJ2-5|-|TRBD2
TGTGCCAGCAGCTTCCGGGGACTAGCGGGGAAAGAGACCCAGTACTTC
CASSFRGLAGKETQYF
>TRBV9|TRBJ2-5|once|TRBD2
TGTGCCAGCAGCGGAAAGACTAGCGGGGTGGAGACCCAGTACTTC
CASSGKTSGVETQYF
>TRBV11-2|TRBJ2-2|few|TRBD2
TGTGCCAGCAGCCTTAGACTAGCGGGAGTCTCCGGGGAGCTGTTTTTT
CASSLRLAGVSGELFF
>TRBV5-4|TRBJ2-7|few|TRBD1
TGTGCCAGCAGCTCGACAGGGGGCTTCTACGAGCAGTACTTC
CASSSTGGFYEQYF
>TRBV2|TRBJ2-1|few|TRBD1
TGTGCCAGCAGTGATGGGACAGGGTCCTACAATGAGCAGTTCTTC
CASSDGTGSYNEQFF
>TRBV6-1|TRBJ2-5|-|TRBD2
TGTGCCAGCAGTGAACTGGGCGGGGGGGAGACCCAGTACTTC
CASSELGGGETQYF
>TRBV10-3|TRBJ1-1|-|TRBD1
TGTGCCATCAGTCCCGGGACAGGGGAAAGAGACACTGAAGCTTTCTTT
CAISPGTGERDTEAFF
>TRBV6-1|TRBJ2-5|few|TRBD1
TGTGCCAGCAGTGAAGAGGAGACAGGGGGAGAGACCCAGTACTTC
CASSEEETGGETQYF